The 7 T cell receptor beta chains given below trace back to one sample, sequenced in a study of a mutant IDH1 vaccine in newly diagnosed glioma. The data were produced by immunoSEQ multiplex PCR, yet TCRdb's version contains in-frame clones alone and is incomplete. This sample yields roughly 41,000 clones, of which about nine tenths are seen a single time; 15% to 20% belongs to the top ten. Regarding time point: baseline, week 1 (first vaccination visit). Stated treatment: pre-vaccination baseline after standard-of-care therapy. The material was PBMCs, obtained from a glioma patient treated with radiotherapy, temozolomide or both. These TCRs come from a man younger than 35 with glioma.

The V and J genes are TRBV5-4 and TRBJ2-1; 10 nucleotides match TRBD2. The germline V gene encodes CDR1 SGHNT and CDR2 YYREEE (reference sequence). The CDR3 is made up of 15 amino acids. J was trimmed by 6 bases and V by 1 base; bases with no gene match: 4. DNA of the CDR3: TGTGCCAGCAGCTTGTCGCTAGCGGGAGCCAATGAGCAGTTCTTC. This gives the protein CASSLSLAGANEQFF. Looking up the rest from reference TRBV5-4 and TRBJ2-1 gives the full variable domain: ETGVTQSPTHLIKTRGQQVTLRCSSQSGHNTVSWYQQALGQGPQFIFQYYREEENGRGNFPPRFSGLQFPNYSSELNVNALELDDSALYLCASSLSLAGANEQFFGPGTRLTVL.

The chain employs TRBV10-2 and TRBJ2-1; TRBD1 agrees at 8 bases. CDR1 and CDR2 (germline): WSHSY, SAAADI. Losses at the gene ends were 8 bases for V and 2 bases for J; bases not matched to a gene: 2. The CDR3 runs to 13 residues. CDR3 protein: CASRDRTYNEQFF. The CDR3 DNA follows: TGCGCCAGCCGGGACAGGACCTACAATGAGCAGTTCTTC.

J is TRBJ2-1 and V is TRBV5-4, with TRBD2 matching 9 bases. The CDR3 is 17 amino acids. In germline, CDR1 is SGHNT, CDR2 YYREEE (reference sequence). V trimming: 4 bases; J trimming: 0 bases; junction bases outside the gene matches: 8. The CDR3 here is CASSPQREASSYNEQFF. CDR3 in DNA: TGTGCCAGCAGCCCACAGCGGGAGGCGAGCTCCTACAATGAGCAGTTCTTC.

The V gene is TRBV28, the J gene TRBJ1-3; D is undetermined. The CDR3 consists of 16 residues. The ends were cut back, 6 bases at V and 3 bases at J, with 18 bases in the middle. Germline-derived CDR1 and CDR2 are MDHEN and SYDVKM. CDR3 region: CASSSFRETYGNTIYF. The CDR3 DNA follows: TGTGCCAGCAGCTCGTTCCGTGAGACATATGGAAACACCATATATTTT.

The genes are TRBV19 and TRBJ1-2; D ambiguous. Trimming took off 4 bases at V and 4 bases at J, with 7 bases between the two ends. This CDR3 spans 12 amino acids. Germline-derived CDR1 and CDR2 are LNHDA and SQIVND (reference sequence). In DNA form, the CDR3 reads TGTGCCAGTAGTACGGCTTTCTATGGCTACACCTTC. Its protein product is CASSTAFYGYTF. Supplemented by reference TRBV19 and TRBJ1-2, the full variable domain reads DGGITQSPKYLFRKEGQNVTLSCEQNLNHDAMYWYRQDPGQGLRLIYYSQIVNDFQKGDIAEGYSVSREKKESFPLTVTSAQKNPTAFYLCASSTAFYGYTFGSGTRLTVV.

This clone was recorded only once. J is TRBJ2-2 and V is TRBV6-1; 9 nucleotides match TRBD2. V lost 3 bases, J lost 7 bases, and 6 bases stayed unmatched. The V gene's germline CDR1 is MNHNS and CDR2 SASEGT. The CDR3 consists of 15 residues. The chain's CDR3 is CASSEAGGPVGELFF. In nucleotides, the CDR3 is TGTGCCAGCAGTGAGGCGGGAGGGCCAGTCGGGGAGCTGTTTTTT.

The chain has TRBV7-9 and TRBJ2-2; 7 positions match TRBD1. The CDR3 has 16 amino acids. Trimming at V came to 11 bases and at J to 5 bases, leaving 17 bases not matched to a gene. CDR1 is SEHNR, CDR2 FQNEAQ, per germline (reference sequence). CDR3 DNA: TGTGCCGGACTGGCCCCCCGAGGGGGCGGAACCGGGGAGCTGTTTTTT. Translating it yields CAGLAPRGGGTGELFF.